These 30 T cell receptor beta chains came from one sample sequenced in a study of cytomegalovirus exposure and HLA in healthy donors. Amplification used 60 Vbeta primers and 13 Jbeta primers. TCRdb keeps only in-frame clones here, not all; method: immunoSEQ multiplex PCR. The sample shows 110,000 to 150,000 clones, roughly four fifths of them seen only once. The material sequenced was PBMCs. Receptors originate from a man younger than 30 in good health and CMV-seropositive.

The genes are TRBV5-1 and TRBJ2-7, with a possible D match to TRBD2 (5 bases). The ends were cut back, 5 bases at V and 0 bases at J, with 15 bases in the middle. The length of the CDR3 is 15 residues. CDR1 and CDR2 from the germline V gene are SGHRS and YFSETQ. The CDR3 DNA sequence: TGCGCCAGCAGTCCCTTCATCCGGGGCTCCTACGAGCAGTACTTC. Its protein product is CASSPFIRGSYEQYF.

The V gene is TRBV21-1, the J gene TRBJ2-5; the table's D call TRBD2 went unverified against the DNA. TRBV21-1 is listed as a pseudogene. The CDR3 runs to 14 residues. The CDR3 DNA follows: TGTGCCAGCCCGGGTGGCCGGATGCAAGAGACCCAGTACTTC. Translation gives CASPGGRMQETQYF.

This chain links TRBV28 with TRBJ2-5; perhaps TRBD1 as D (5 bases). Near its end, the DNA agrees better with TRBJ2-7, so the J call may be wrong. The CDR3 contains 16 residues. Germline CDR1 reads MDHEN; CDR2 reads SYDVKM. This chain's CDR3 is CASSPPGIGLSYEQYF. DNA of the CDR3: TGTGCCAGCAGTCCCCCAGGGATAGGGCTCTCCTACGAGCAGTACTTC.

This clone was found once. The chain is built from TRBV6-5 and TRBJ2-5; D is unclear. The better agreement between TRBJ2-7 and the DNA end casts doubt on the J call. CDR1 MNHEY and CDR2 SVGAGI come from the germline V gene. The CDR3 totals 11 residues. CDR3 DNA: TGTGCCAGCGCGAATTCCTACGAGCAGTACTTC. Protein sequence: CASANSYEQYF.

This rearrangement joins TRBV18 to TRBJ1-5; D is possibly TRBD1 (5 bases). V lost 6 bases and J lost 6, with 18 bases in between. Germline loops: CDR1 KGHSH, CDR2 LQKENI. The CDR3 loop spans 15 amino acids. The DNA of the CDR3 is TGTGCCAGCTCTCCTCAGGGACTTGACGCTCAGCCCCAGCATTTT. Its protein is CASSPQGLDAQPQHF. The variable domain in full, with the rest retrieved from reference TRBV18 and TRBJ1-5, is NAGVMQNPRHLVRRRGQEARLRCSPMKGHSHVYWYRQLPEEGLKFMVYLQKENIIDESGMPKERFSAEFPKEGPSILRIQQVVRGDSAAYFCASSPQGLDAQPQHFGDGTRLSIL.

The V call is TRBV6-1, the J call TRBJ1-2; TRBD1 aligns across 8 bases. CDR1 is MNHNS, CDR2 SASEGT, per germline. The CDR3 loop spans 16 amino acids. V was clipped by 4 bases and J by 4 bases; unmatched bases: 11. CDR3 in DNA: TGTGCCAGCAGTGTGTTTTTCACCGGACAGGGCTATGGCTACACCTTC. The encoded protein is CASSVFFTGQGYGYTF.

The V gene is TRBV5-1, the J gene TRBJ1-2; TRBD1 matches at 7 bases. V was clipped by 3 bases and J by 2 bases; unmatched bases: 1. The CDR3 length is 13 residues. Per germline, CDR1 SGHRS and CDR2 YFSETQ. For the CDR3, the DNA is TGCGCCAGCAGCTCGACAGGGAACTATGGCTACACCTTC. Protein: CASSSTGNYGYTF.

The rearrangement uses TRBV27 and TRBJ2-4; D possibly corresponds to TRBD2 (7 bases). Germline lookup yields CDR1 MNHEY and CDR2 SMNVEV (reference sequence). The CDR3 is 13 amino acids. V was clipped by 3 bases and J by 6 bases, with 9 bases between them. The CDR3 loop is CASSLRGGNIQYF. The CDR3 nucleotides read TGTGCCAGCAGTTTGAGGGGGGGAAACATTCAGTACTTC.

This clone has a handful of counts. The chain has TRBV12-5 and TRBJ2-2, with D uncertain. Germline CDR1 LGHNT, CDR2 FRNRAP. The germline V and J ends were trimmed by 4 bases and 4 bases, with 7 bases remaining between them. CDR3 length: 13 residues. This chain's CDR3 is CASGYYLTGELFF. The CDR3 region has the DNA TGTGCTAGTGGTTACTACCTCACCGGGGAGCTGTTTTTT.

The chain links TRBV4-2 to TRBJ1-3; D is unresolved. Trimming took off 0 bases at V and 2 bases at J, with 8 bases between the two ends. This CDR3 comprises 15 residues. Germline V gene sequence: CDR1 LGHNA, CDR2 YNFKEQ. This CDR3 reads CASSQERQPGNTIYF. The CDR3, as DNA: TGTGCCAGCAGCCAAGAGAGGCAGCCTGGAAACACCATATATTTT.

V gene TRBV5-1 combines with J gene TRBJ1-1; D is unresolved. CDR1 and CDR2 (germline): SGHRS, YFSETQ. This CDR3 spans 14 amino acids. V gave up 0 bases and J gave up 0 bases, with 6 bases separating them. The CDR3 spells CASSLGSMNTEAFF. The CDR3 bases are TGCGCCAGCAGCTTGGGAAGCATGAACACTGAAGCTTTCTTT.

As for this clone: Other DNA sequences of this sample code for an identical CDR3. V gene TRBV27 combines with J gene TRBJ2-5, with D tentatively TRBD1 (6 bases). The germline gives CDR1 MNHEY, CDR2 SMNVEV (reference sequence). V lost 6 bases, J lost 7 bases, and 15 bases lay in between. The CDR3 sequence is 13 residues long. CDR3 coding DNA: TGTGCCAGCAGCTTCTCCGACAGGCGGACCCAGTACTTC. The encoded protein is CASSFSDRRTQYF.

This clone was counted a few times. This chain uses TRBV6-5 with TRBJ1-1; 8 bases match TRBD1. CDR1 is MNHEY, CDR2 SVGAGI, per germline. This CDR3 spans 14 amino acids. J was trimmed by 8 bases and V by 0 bases; bases with no gene match: 5. CDR3 DNA: TGTGCCAGCAGTTACTCCGGACAGGGTAAGGAAGCTTTCTTT. This sequence encodes CASSYSGQGKEAFF.

This chain uses TRBV2 with TRBJ2-5, with 13 bases aligning to TRBD2. This CDR3 has 14 amino acids. With 5 bases clipped from V and 6 bases from J, the junction kept 3 bases outside the gene matches. Germline assignment: CDR1 SNHLY and CDR2 FYNNEI. CDR3 amino acids: CASSWTSGRQTQYF. The CDR3 DNA reads TGTGCCAGCAGTTGGACTAGCGGGAGACAGACCCAGTACTTC.

V is TRBV5-1 and J is TRBJ1-1; 7 bases map to TRBD1. The V and J ends lost 4 bases and 8 bases, in that order; junction bases with no gene match: 8. This CDR3 is built from 13 residues. Germline-derived CDR1 and CDR2 are SGHRS and YFSETQ. The CDR3 nucleotides read TGCGCCAGCAGCATAACCCCGGGACAGGAAGCTTTCTTT. Amino acids: CASSITPGQEAFF. The variable domain in full, completed from reference TRBV5-1 and TRBJ1-1, reads KAGVTQTPRYLIKTRGQQVTLSCSPISGHRSVSWYQQTPGQGLQFLFEYFSETQRNKGNFPGRFSGRQFSNSRSEMNVSTLELGDSALYLCASSITPGQEAFFGQGTRLTVV.

The chain carries TRBV5-4 and TRBJ2-5; D unclear. CDR1 is SGHNT and CDR2 is YYREEE in the germline V gene (reference sequence). With 4 bases removed from V and 0 bases from J, the gap between germline ends came to 4 bases. The CDR3 spans 12 residues. The CDR3 nucleotides read TGTGCCAGCAGCCGGTACCAAGAGACCCAGTACTTC. Its translation: CASSRYQETQYF.

This clone was counted only a few times. In nucleotides, the CDR3 is TGTGCCAGCAGTTACCTGACAGTTAACTATGGCTACACCTTC. It encodes CASSYLTVNYGYTF. The gene calls are TRBV6-6 and TRBJ1-2; D is possibly TRBD1 (5 bases). The germline V and J ends were trimmed by 2 bases and 1 base, with 8 bases remaining between them. The CDR3 is 14 residues long. Germline CDR1 is MNHNY and CDR2 is SVGAGI (reference sequence).

Concerning this clone: At one end, the junction sequence differs from germline, possibly due to a read error. The J gene is TRBJ2-3, the V gene TRBV5-6; 8 nucleotides match TRBD1. Looked up from germline, CDR1 is SGHDT and CDR2 is YYEEEE. The CDR3 loop spans 14 amino acids. CDR3 sequence (DNA): TGTGCCAGCAGCCTGATCGACAGGGGCCCCATGACGGATTTT. Translated, it gives CASSLIDRGPMTDF.

V is TRBV10-1 and J is TRBJ1-5; D unclear. Per the germline V gene, CDR1 is WNHNN and CDR2 is SYGVQD (reference sequence). Deletions cut 3 bases from V and 6 bases from J, with 12 bases between. This CDR3 contains 14 residues. The CDR3 nucleotides are TGCGCCAGCAGTGACCCCGGTGAGGGTCAGCCCCAGCATTTT. Translation: CASSDPGEGQPQHF.

V is TRBV5-1 and J is TRBJ1-1, with D perhaps matching TRBD1 (5 bases). Trimming removed 5 bases from V and 8 bases from J, with 19 bases in between. Germline CDR1 and CDR2: SGHRS and YFSETQ. This CDR3 has 14 residues. CDR3 sequence reads: CASSPDGLGGEAFF. In DNA, the CDR3 is TGCGCCAGCAGTCCCGACGGCTTGGGGGGGGAAGCTTTCTTT. Drawing the rest from reference TRBV5-1 and TRBJ1-1, the complete variable domain is KAGVTQTPRYLIKTRGQQVTLSCSPISGHRSVSWYQQTPGQGLQFLFEYFSETQRNKGNFPGRFSGRQFSNSRSEMNVSTLELGDSALYLCASSPDGLGGEAFFGQGTRLTVV.

Only a few counts were recorded for this clone. The chain employs TRBV15 and TRBJ2-1, with unresolved D. Trimming removed 8 bases from V and 0 bases from J, with 8 bases in between. The CDR3 is 13 residues long. The germline V gene has CDR1 LNHNV and CDR2 YYDKDF (reference sequence). In nucleotides, the CDR3 is TGTGCCACCGTAGATAGCTCCTACAATGAGCAGTTCTTC. This gives the protein CATVDSSYNEQFF.

This chain joins TRBV6-1 and TRBJ2-7; D might be TRBD1 (6 bases). This CDR3 spans 13 amino acids. From germline, CDR1 is MNHNS and CDR2 SASEGT. V lost 9 bases and J lost 5, with 17 bases in between. In DNA form, the CDR3 reads TGTGCCAGTCTCTTAACAGGGAGCCACGAGCAGTACTTC. Amino acids: CASLLTGSHEQYF.

This sequence joins TRBV28 and TRBJ1-5; tentative D call: TRBD1 (5 bases). Germline CDR1 is MDHEN and CDR2 is SYDVKM. V lost 7 bases to trimming and J lost 2 bases, with 15 bases between them. This CDR3 contains 15 residues. The CDR3 loop is CASTPSGQGNQPQHF. Written as DNA, the CDR3 is TGTGCCAGCACCCCTAGCGGACAAGGCAATCAGCCCCAGCATTTT.

The rearrangement uses TRBV6-6 and TRBJ2-7; 7 bases line up with TRBD2. This CDR3 is 16 amino acids long. CDR1 and CDR2 from the germline V gene are MNHNY and SVGAGI (reference sequence). V trimming: 0 bases; J trimming: 3 bases; junction bases outside the gene matches: 8. The CDR3 nucleotides read TGTGCCAGCAGTTACTCTAAGGCGGGAGCACGCTACGAGCAGTACTTC. Its translation: CASSYSKAGARYEQYF.

The chain links TRBV19 to TRBJ2-7; 7 bases are shared with TRBD1. The V and J ends lost 4 bases and 2 bases, in that order; junction bases with no gene match: 11. The CDR3 contains 16 residues. Per germline, CDR1 LNHDA and CDR2 SQIVND (reference sequence). The CDR3 region has the DNA TGTGCCAGTAGTACGCCAACGGGACAGAAACCCTACGAGCAGTACTTC. Its translation is CASSTPTGQKPYEQYF.

The V call is TRBV18, the J call TRBJ2-5; no reliable D call. Looked up from germline, CDR1 is KGHSH and CDR2 is LQKENI. This CDR3 has 12 amino acids. Deletions cut 3 bases from V and 0 bases from J, with 2 bases between. The CDR3 sequence: CASSPYQETQYF. CDR3 nucleotides: TGTGCCAGCTCACCCTACCAAGAGACCCAGTACTTC.

The chain carries TRBV4-1 and TRBJ2-7; TRBD2 matches 7 bases. CDR3 length: 15 residues. CDR1 and CDR2 from the germline V gene are MGHRA and YSYEKL. V shed 4 bases and J 6 bases; nucleotides not matched to a gene: 12. The CDR3 bases are TGCGCCAGCAGCCTCCATCTCACTAGCGATGCCGAGCAGTACTTC. As protein: CASSLHLTSDAEQYF.

CDR3 DNA sequence: TGTGCCAGCAGTGCGTTCGGTAGTAACACTGAAGCTTTCTTT. Its translation: CASSAFGSNTEAFF. The genes are TRBV6-1 and TRBJ1-1; D is unclear. The CDR3 is made up of 14 amino acids. Trimming took off 4 bases at V and 2 bases at J, with 11 bases between the two ends. Germline V lookup: CDR1 MNHNS, CDR2 SASEGT.

The V call is TRBV7-2, the J call TRBJ1-5, with 7 bases lining up with TRBD1. The trim removed 3 bases at V and 6 bases at J, leaving 11 bases unmatched. This CDR3 is built from 16 residues. Germline V gene lookup returns CDR1 SGHTA and CDR2 FQGNSA. The CDR3 nucleotides are TGTGCCAGCAGCTTTTCCCCCGTAGACAGGGTTCAGCCCCAGCATTTT. Protein product: CASSFSPVDRVQPQHF.

The V call is TRBV29-1, the J call TRBJ2-5; TRBD1 might be the D (6 bases). Per germline, CDR1 SQVTM and CDR2 ANQGSEA. The ends were cut back, 4 bases at V and 5 bases at J, with 17 bases in the middle. The CDR3 covers 14 residues. Here the CDR3 DNA reads TGCAGCGTTGGGGCAGGGGTTAGGATGGAGACCCAGTACTTC. Translating gives CSVGAGVRMETQYF.